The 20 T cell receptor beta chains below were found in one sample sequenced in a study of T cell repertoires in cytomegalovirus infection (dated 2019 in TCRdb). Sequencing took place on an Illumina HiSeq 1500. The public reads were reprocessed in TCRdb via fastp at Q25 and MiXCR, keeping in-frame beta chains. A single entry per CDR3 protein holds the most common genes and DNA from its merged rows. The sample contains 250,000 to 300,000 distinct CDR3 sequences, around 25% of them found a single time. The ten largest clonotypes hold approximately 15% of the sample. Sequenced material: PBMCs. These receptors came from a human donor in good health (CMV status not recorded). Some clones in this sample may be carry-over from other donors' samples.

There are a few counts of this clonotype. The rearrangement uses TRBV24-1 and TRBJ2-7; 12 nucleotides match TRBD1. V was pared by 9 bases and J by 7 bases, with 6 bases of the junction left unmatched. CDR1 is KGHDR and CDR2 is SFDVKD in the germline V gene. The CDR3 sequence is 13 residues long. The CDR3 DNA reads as TGTGCCACCTCGGGACAGGGGGCTCGGGAGCAGTACTTC. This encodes CATSGQGAREQYF.

The CDR3 is CASGRGGSYNEQFF. The CDR3 DNA reads TGTGCCAGCGGTCGGGGGGGCTCCTACAATGAGCAGTTCTTC. The V call is TRBV28, the J call TRBJ2-1; 8 bases match TRBD2. Trimming at V came to 8 bases and at J to 0 bases, leaving 3 bases not matched to a gene. CDR3 length: 14 residues. In germline, CDR1 is MDHEN, CDR2 SYDVKM. Complete variable domain (other parts from reference TRBV28 and TRBJ2-1): DVKVTQSSRYLVKRTGEKVFLECVQDMDHENMFWYRQDPGLGLRLIYFSYDVKMKEKGDIPEGYSVSREKKERFSLILESASTNQTSMYLCASGRGGSYNEQFFGPGTRLTVL.

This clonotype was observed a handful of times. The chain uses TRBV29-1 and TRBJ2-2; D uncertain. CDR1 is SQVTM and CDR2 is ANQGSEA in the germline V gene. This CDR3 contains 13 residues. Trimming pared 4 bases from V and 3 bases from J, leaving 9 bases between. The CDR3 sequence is CSVGSSYTGELFF. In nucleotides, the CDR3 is TGCAGCGTTGGATCCTCTTACACCGGGGAGCTGTTTTTT.

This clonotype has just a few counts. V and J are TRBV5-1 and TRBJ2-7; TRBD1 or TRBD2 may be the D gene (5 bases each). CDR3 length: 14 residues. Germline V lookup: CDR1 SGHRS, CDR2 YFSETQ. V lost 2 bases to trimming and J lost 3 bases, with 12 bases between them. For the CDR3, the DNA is TGCGCCAGCAGCTTCCCGGGACGGTACTACGAGCAGTACTTC. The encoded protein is CASSFPGRYYEQYF.

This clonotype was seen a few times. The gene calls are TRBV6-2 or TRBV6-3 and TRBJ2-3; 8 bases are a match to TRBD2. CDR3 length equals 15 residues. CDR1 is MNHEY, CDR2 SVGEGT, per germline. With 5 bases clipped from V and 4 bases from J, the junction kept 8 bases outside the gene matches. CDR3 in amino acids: CASSSGRTGADTQYF. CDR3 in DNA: TGTGCCAGCAGTAGCGGGAGAACCGGCGCAGATACGCAGTATTTT.

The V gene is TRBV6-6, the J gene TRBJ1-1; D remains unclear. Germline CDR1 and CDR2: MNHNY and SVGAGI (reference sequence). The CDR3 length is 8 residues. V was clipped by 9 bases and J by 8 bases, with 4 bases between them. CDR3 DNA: TGTGCCAGTTTCGAAGCTTTCTTT. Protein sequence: CASFEAFF.

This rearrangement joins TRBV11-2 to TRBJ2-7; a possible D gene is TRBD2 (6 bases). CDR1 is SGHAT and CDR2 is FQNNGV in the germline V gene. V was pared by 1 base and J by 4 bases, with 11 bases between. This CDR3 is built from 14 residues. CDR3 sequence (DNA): TGTGCCAGCAGCTTAGCTGGACTACTTTACGAGCAGTACTTC. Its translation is CASSLAGLLYEQYF.

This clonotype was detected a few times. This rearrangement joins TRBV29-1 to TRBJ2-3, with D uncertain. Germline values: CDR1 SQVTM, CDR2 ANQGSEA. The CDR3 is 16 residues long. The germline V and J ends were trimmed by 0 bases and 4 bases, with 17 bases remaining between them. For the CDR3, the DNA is TGCAGCGTTGAAGATCGAGTAGCCACAAAACCAGATACGCAGTATTTT. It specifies CSVEDRVATKPDTQYF.

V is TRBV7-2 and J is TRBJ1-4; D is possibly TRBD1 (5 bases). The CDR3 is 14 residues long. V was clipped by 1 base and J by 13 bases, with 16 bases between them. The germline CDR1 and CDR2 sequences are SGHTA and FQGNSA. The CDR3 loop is CASSLEAGNVVLFF. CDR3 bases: TGTGCCAGCAGCTTAGAAGCAGGGAACGTCGTACTGTTTTTT.

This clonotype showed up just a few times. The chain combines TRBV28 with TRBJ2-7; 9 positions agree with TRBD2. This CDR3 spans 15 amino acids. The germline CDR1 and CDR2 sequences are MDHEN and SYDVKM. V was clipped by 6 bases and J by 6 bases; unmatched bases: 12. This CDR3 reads CASSLGAGGPFEQYF. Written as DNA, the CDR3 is TGTGCCAGCAGCCTAGGGGCGGGAGGGCCCTTCGAGCAGTACTTC.

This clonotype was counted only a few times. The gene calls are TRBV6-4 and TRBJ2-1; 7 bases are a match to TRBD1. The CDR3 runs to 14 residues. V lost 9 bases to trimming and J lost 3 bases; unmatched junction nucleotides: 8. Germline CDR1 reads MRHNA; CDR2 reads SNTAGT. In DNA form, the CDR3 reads TGTGCCAGGACCCGGGACAGTAACTACAATGAGCAGTTCTTC. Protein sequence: CARTRDSNYNEQFF.

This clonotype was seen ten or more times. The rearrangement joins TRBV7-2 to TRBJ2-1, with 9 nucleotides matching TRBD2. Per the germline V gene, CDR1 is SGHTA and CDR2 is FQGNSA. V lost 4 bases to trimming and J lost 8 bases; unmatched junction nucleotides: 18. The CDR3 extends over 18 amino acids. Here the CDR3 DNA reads TGTGCCAGCAGCTCGAACCGTTTTGGCGGGAGGGCCGAATATGAGCAGTTCTTC. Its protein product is CASSSNRFGGRAEYEQFF.

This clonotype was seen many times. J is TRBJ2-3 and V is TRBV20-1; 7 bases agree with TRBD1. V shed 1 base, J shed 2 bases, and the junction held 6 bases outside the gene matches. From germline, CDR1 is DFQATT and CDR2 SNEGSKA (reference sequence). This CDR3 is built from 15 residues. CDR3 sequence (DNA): TGCAGTGCTAGAGTGGGGGACAGAGACACAGATACGCAGTATTTT. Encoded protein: CSARVGDRDTDTQYF.

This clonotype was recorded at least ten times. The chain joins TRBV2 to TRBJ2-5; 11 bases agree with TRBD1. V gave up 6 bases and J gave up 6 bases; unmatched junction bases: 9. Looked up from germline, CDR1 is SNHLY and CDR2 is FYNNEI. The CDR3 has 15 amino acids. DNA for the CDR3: TGTGCCAGCAGCCATGGACAGGGGGCGAGGAAGACCCAGTACTTC. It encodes CASSHGQGARKTQYF.

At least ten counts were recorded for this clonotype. The CDR3 DNA reads as TGTGCCAGCAAAGGGGGCGCGTCCTACAATGAGCAGTTCTTC. This translates into CASKGGASYNEQFF. The gene calls are TRBV7-2 and TRBJ2-1; 7 bases are a match to TRBD1. Trimming at V came to 7 bases and at J to 1 base, leaving 4 bases not matched to a gene. This CDR3 has 14 residues. CDR1 is SGHTA, CDR2 FQGNSA, per germline.

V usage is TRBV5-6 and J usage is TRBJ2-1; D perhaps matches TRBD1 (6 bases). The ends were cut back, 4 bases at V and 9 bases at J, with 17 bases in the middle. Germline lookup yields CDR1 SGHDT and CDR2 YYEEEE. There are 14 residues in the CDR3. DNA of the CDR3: TGTGCCAGCAGCCGGACACAAACAGGGAGTGAGCAGTTCTTC. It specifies CASSRTQTGSEQFF. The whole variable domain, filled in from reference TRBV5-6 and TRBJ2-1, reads DAGVTQSPTHLIKTRGQQVTLRCSPKSGHDTVSWYQQALGQGPQFIFQYYEEEERQRGNFPDRFSGHQFPNYSSELNVNALLLGDSALYLCASSRTQTGSEQFFGPGTRLTVL.

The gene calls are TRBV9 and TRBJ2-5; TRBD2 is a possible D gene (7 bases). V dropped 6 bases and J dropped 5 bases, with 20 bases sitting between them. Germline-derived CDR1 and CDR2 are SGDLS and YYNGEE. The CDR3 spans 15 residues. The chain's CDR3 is CASKRGGGAGETQYF. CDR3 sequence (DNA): TGTGCCAGCAAACGGGGAGGGGGGGCTGGGGAGACCCAGTACTTC.

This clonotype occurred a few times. DNA for the CDR3: TGTGCCAGCAGTTTAAGGAAGGTCGAGCAGTACTTC. Translated: CASSLRKVEQYF. The genes are TRBV28 and TRBJ2-7; D is ambiguous. This CDR3 has 12 amino acids. Germline V gene sequence: CDR1 MDHEN, CDR2 SYDVKM. Trimming pared 2 bases from V and 6 bases from J, leaving 8 bases between.

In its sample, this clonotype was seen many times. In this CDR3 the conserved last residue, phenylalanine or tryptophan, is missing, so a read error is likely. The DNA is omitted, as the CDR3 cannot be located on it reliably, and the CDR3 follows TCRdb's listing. CDR3 sequence reads: CASSQQNTGGLR. The rearrangement links TRBV18 to TRBJ1-3. The germline V gene has CDR1 KGHSH and CDR2 LQKENI. The length of the CDR3 is 12 amino acids, counting both ends.

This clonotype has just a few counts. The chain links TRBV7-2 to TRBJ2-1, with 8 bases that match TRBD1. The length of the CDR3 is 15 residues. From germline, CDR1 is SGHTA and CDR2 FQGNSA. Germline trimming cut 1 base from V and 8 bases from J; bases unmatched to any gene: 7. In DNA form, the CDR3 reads TGTGCCAGCAGCTTAGGTCAGGGGGCTATCGATGAGCAGTTCTTC. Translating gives CASSLGQGAIDEQFF. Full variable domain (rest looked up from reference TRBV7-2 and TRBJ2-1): GAGVSQSPSNKVTEKGKDVELRCDPISGHTALYWYRQSLGQGLEFLIYFQGNSAPDKSGLPSDRFSAERTGGSVSTLTIQRTQQEDSAVYLCASSLGQGAIDEQFFGPGTRLTVL.